The T cell receptor beta chain under discussion was sequenced for a study of T cell repertoires in cytomegalovirus infection (dated by TCRdb to 2018 to 2020). With regard to the full study: The HLA type of each donor mattered for the analysis, because public TCR beta signatures pointed to carriage of CMV infection along with the matching HLA type. The full study reports these points: In both this cohort and an independent roughly 400-donor cohort, the cumulative frequency of public TCR beta family members distinguished carriers of CMV infection plus the relevant HLA type. The ex vivo response was dominated by HLA-C-restricted CMV-specific TCR beta clonotypes, which also provided the single most frequent clonotype in two of eight donors.

The sample was run on an Illumina HiSeq 1500. In-frame beta chains were kept once TCRdb had trimmed the public reads at Q25 with fastp and called clones with MiXCR. CDR3 protein duplicates are merged, each entry listing the most common genes and DNA. This sample is represented by 150,000 to 200,000 distinct CDR3 sequences; 13% to 15% of them were singletons. The ten largest clonotypes hold about a quarter of the sample. Here V drops 4 bases and J drops 7 bases, and the junction holds 2 bases not matched to any gene. The CDR3 contains 12 residues, cysteine and phenylalanine counted. Only the CDR3 DNA stays, 36 bases, in frame from base 1. This clonotype came up many times. No cognate antigen has been identified for it. No quality values exist for individual bases; no much larger clone is one base distant.

Recombination linked TRBV12-3 or TRBV12-4 to TRBJ2-7, and 9 junctional nucleotides match TRBD1. Sequencing was performed on PBMCs. The sequence was obtained from a human donor in good health (CMV status not recorded). Some clones in this sample may be carry-over from other donors' samples. The DNA reads as follows: TGTGCCAGCAGTTGGACAGGGGTTGAGCAGTACTTC. Translation gives CASSWTGVEQYF.